Presented here are 21 T cell receptor beta chains from one specimen sequenced in a study of T-cell memory formation after mild COVID-19. MiXCR, applied by TCRdb to the 5' RACE reads, yields one record per CDR3 protein. This sample carries 350,000 to 450,000 distinct CDR3 sequences, 20% to 25% of them seen once, and the ten largest clones take 8.8%. Sequenced: PBMCs or a T cell subset sorted from them (not recorded which). The receptors here all came from an adult woman who had mild COVID-19 (a few samples of this study predate the infection). Cell type and time point are not known.

A few counts support this clonotype. V and J are TRBV7-3 and TRBJ2-7; D might be TRBD2 (5 bases). The germline CDR1 and CDR2 sequences are SGHTA and FQGTGA. V was shortened by 5 bases and J by 3 bases, with 14 bases between the two germline ends. CDR3 length equals 14 residues. The chain's CDR3 is CASSQTPGGYEQYF. The CDR3 nucleotides read TGTGCCAGCAGCCAAACCCCAGGAGGCTACGAGCAGTACTTC. Combining the CDR3 with reference TRBV7-3 and TRBJ2-7 gives the whole variable domain GAGVSQTPSNKVTEKGKYVELRCDPISGHTALYWYRQSLGQGPEFLIYFQGTGAADDSGLPNDRFFAVRPEGSVSTLKIQRTERGDSAVYLCASSQTPGGYEQYFGPGTRLTVT.

CDR3 nucleotides: TGTGCCAGCAGTTACTCGGGACTAGCGGGAGGAGCCTACGAGCAGTACTTC. Protein: CASSYSGLAGGAYEQYF. The chain has TRBV6-5 and TRBJ2-7, with 15 bases identical to TRBD2. The length of the CDR3 is 17 residues. Germline V gene sequence: CDR1 MNHEY, CDR2 SVGAGI. The V and J ends lost 0 bases and 2 bases, in that order; junction bases with no gene match: 2.

The chain employs TRBV2 and TRBJ2-7; TRBD1 matches 10 bases. The trim removed 6 bases at V and 6 bases at J, leaving 5 bases unmatched. This CDR3 region has 13 residues. Germline V gene lookup returns CDR1 SNHLY and CDR2 FYNNEI. The CDR3, as DNA: TGTGCCAGCAGAGCGGGACAGGGGACCGAGCAGTACTTC. Amino acids: CASRAGQGTEQYF.

The table lists this clonotype with a few counts. The V call is TRBV7-9, the J call TRBJ2-7; 8 bases match TRBD2. V lost 4 bases, J lost 6 bases, and 8 bases stayed unmatched. Germline CDR1 is SEHNR and CDR2 is FQNEAQ (reference sequence). This CDR3 is 14 amino acids long. The DNA for the CDR3 is TGTGCCAGCAGCTCACCGGGACTAGGCGCCGAGCAGTACTTC. This encodes CASSSPGLGAEQYF.

The chain uses TRBV4-2 and TRBJ1-1; D may be TRBD1 (5 bases). The CDR3 runs to 16 residues. Germline V gives CDR1 LGHNA, CDR2 YNFKEQ. V lost 0 bases and J 5 bases, leaving 16 bases between the germline ends. In DNA form, the CDR3 reads TGTGCCAGCAGCCAAGATTTGGGCAGGGTAGGAACTGAAGCTTTCTTT. Translation: CASSQDLGRVGTEAFF.

This clonotype was seen more than once but under ten times. This chain links TRBV5-1 with TRBJ1-6, with 10 bases fitting TRBD1. Trimming removed 5 bases from V and 4 bases from J; junction bases left unmatched: 3. This CDR3 has 15 residues. Looked up from germline, CDR1 is SGHRS and CDR2 is YFSETQ. The CDR3 region has the DNA TGCGCCAGCAGTATGGGACAGGGGTATAATTCACCCCTCCACTTT. Translating it yields CASSMGQGYNSPLHF.

This chain links TRBV4-1 with TRBJ1-2, with TRBD1 identical over 7 bases. With 1 base clipped from V and 4 bases from J, the junction kept 21 bases outside the gene matches. This CDR3 has 20 residues. The germline V gene encodes CDR1 MGHRA and CDR2 YSYEKL. Here the CDR3 reads CASSQGRLQGRVLARYGYTF. Written as DNA, the CDR3 is TGCGCCAGCAGCCAAGGCAGACTACAGGGGCGTGTACTGGCCCGCTATGGCTACACCTTC.

The chain is built from TRBV20-1 and TRBJ2-5, with 8 bases fitting TRBD1. The length of the CDR3 is 14 residues. V dropped 3 bases and J dropped 5; count of bases not matched to a gene: 8. Germline CDR1 reads DFQATT; CDR2 reads SNEGSKA (reference sequence). The CDR3 coding sequence is TGCAGTGCTAGGCCCTCAGGGGGCAGGGAGACCCAGTACTTC. This sequence encodes CSARPSGGRETQYF.

V usage is TRBV7-6 and J usage is TRBJ2-1; TRBD2 aligns across 11 bases. Per germline, CDR1 SGHVS and CDR2 FNYEAQ. The length of the CDR3 is 15 residues. V lost 1 base, J lost 10 bases, and 6 bases stayed unmatched. The DNA of the CDR3 is TGTGCCAGCAGCTTAGGACTAGCGGGGAGAGGAGAGCAGTTCTTC. This translates into CASSLGLAGRGEQFF.

This clonotype was observed a handful of times. The J gene is TRBJ2-4, the V gene TRBV4-1, with D possibly matching TRBD2 (6 bases). Looked up from germline, CDR1 is MGHRA and CDR2 is YSYEKL. Trimming took 4 bases from V and 0 from J, leaving 28 bases between them. The CDR3 loop spans 21 amino acids. CDR3 in amino acids: CASSLSLGTGSLIGAKNIQYF. The DNA for the CDR3 is TGCGCCAGCAGCCTTAGTCTGGGGACCGGGAGTCTCATAGGAGCCAAAAACATTCAGTACTTC.

This clonotype was counted a single time. This chain links TRBV4-3 with TRBJ2-3; the D is unclear. This CDR3 has 12 residues. Germline V gene data show CDR1 as LGHNA and CDR2 as YSLEER. Trimming pared 5 bases from V and 5 bases from J, leaving 8 bases between. This CDR3 is CASSEWGDTQYF. The CDR3 DNA is TGCGCCAGCAGCGAGTGGGGAGATACGCAGTATTTT.

This chain links TRBV2 with TRBJ2-7; TRBD1 matches at 7 bases. This CDR3 comprises 13 residues. Trimming at V came to 6 bases and at J to 1 base, leaving 3 bases not matched to a gene. Germline CDR1 and CDR2: SNHLY and FYNNEI. Written as DNA, the CDR3 is TGTGCCAGCAGCGGGACAGAGTCCTACGAGCAGTACTTC. Translated: CASSGTESYEQYF.

The gene calls are TRBV12-3 or TRBV12-4 and TRBJ2-2, with 7 bases identical to TRBD1. V lost 3 bases, J lost 4 bases, and 5 bases stayed unmatched. CDR3 length equals 15 residues. CDR3 amino acids: CASSFQYRGTGELFF. Written as DNA, the CDR3 is TGTGCCAGCAGTTTCCAATACAGGGGCACCGGGGAGCTGTTTTTT.

The chain employs TRBV7-9 and TRBJ2-7; D possibly corresponds to TRBD2 (5 bases). V lost 3 bases to trimming and J lost 5 bases, with 11 bases between them. The CDR3 is 13 residues long. Germline-derived CDR1 and CDR2 are SEHNR and FQNEAQ (reference sequence). The CDR3 reads CASSLKGSHEQYF. The DNA for the CDR3 is TGTGCCAGCAGCTTGAAAGGGAGCCACGAGCAGTACTTC.

This chain uses TRBV29-1 with TRBJ2-3, with 7 bases matching TRBD2. This CDR3 comprises 13 residues. V shed 6 bases, J shed 1 base, and the junction held 4 bases outside the gene matches. Per germline, CDR1 SQVTM and CDR2 ANQGSEA. CDR3 loop: CSVAREGTDTQYF. The DNA for the CDR3 is TGCAGCGTCGCTCGGGAGGGCACAGATACGCAGTATTTT.

The chain uses TRBV24-1 and TRBJ2-3, with 8 nucleotides matching TRBD1. The CDR3 runs 15 residues. Germline assignment: CDR1 KGHDR and CDR2 SFDVKD. The junction had 4 bases not matched to a gene; V was cut back by 4 bases and J by 2 bases. CDR3 sequence reads: CATSDRDRFTDTQYF. DNA of the CDR3: TGTGCCACCAGTGACCGGGACAGGTTCACAGATACGCAGTATTTT.

This clonotype came up a few times. This chain links TRBV24-1 with TRBJ2-3, with 8 bases lining up with TRBD2. V lost 4 bases, J lost 6 bases, and 8 bases stayed unmatched. Germline V gene sequence: CDR1 KGHDR, CDR2 SFDVKD. This CDR3 has 15 amino acids. CDR3 region: CATSDPGLVGDTQYF. The CDR3 nucleotides read TGTGCCACCAGTGACCCGGGACTAGTAGGGGATACGCAGTATTTT.

The rearrangement uses TRBV14 and TRBJ2-1; a possible D gene is TRBD1 (6 bases). V gave up 4 bases and J gave up 6 bases, with 19 bases separating them. This CDR3 is 16 amino acids long. Germline V gene sequence: CDR1 SGHDN, CDR2 FVKESK. CDR3 DNA sequence: TGTGCCAGCAGCCCCGCAGGGGCTATGTTTCCCAATGAGCAGTTCTTC. Protein: CASSPAGAMFPNEQFF.

The chain couples TRBV2 to TRBJ2-1; a possible D gene is TRBD1 (5 bases). Per germline, CDR1 SNHLY and CDR2 FYNNEI. V was trimmed by 0 bases and J by 4 bases, leaving 13 bases between them. CDR3 length equals 16 residues. CDR3 sequence: CASSEAIPKGYNEQFF. The CDR3 nucleotides read TGTGCCAGCAGTGAAGCAATACCTAAGGGGTACAATGAGCAGTTCTTC. Complete variable domain (other parts from reference TRBV2 and TRBJ2-1): EPEVTQTPSHQVTQMGQEVILRCVPISNHLYFYWYRQILGQKVEFLVSFYNNEISEKSEIFDDQFSVERPDGSNFTLKIRSTKLEDSAMYFCASSEAIPKGYNEQFFGPGTRLTVL.

The rearrangement uses TRBV27 and TRBJ2-5, with 7 bases aligning to TRBD2. V shed 3 bases and J 2 bases; nucleotides not matched to a gene: 3. CDR3 length: 14 residues. Germline CDR1 MNHEY, CDR2 SMNVEV (reference sequence). CDR3 protein: CASSFSGRQETQYF. CDR3 in DNA: TGTGCCAGCAGTTTCTCCGGGAGGCAAGAGACCCAGTACTTC.

This rearrangement joins TRBV2 to TRBJ2-1; 7 bases are shared with TRBD2. The CDR3 runs 14 residues. Trimming removed 4 bases from V and 4 bases from J; junction bases left unmatched: 4. Germline V gives CDR1 SNHLY, CDR2 FYNNEI. CDR3 amino acids: CASSVSGRYNEQFF. The CDR3 nucleotides are TGTGCCAGCAGTGTTAGCGGGCGATACAATGAGCAGTTCTTC.